The clone carrying this T cell receptor beta chain was detected a few times. Its specificity is not known. The CDR3 totals 12 residues. Germline V gives CDR1 SEHNR, CDR2 FQNEAQ (reference sequence). With 11 bases clipped from V and 4 bases from J, the junction kept 7 bases outside the gene matches. Researchers built TCR beta libraries using quantitative 5'-RACE with molecular barcodes. From the 5' RACE reads, TCRdb called clonotypes with MiXCR, one entry per CDR3 protein. The data show about 750,000 distinct CDR3 sequences, roughly 20% seen once. These data come from a study of CD8 T cells in ankylosing spondylitis. The study's findings and limits: Disease-linked clones had a CD8+ phenotype and relatively low frequency in peripheral blood. Among TCR beta sequences, a motif of eight highly homologous variants appeared characteristic of ankylosing spondylitis blood. Clones linked to disease were reported to show significant enrichment in matched ankylosing spondylitis synovial fluid.

The origin of this receptor is a male donor with ankylosing spondylitis. Sequencing was carried out using blood, either unsorted or a sorted T cell fraction (not recorded which). The chain recombines TRBV7-9 with TRBJ2-5, with 7 bases identical to TRBD2. The CDR3 here is CAVREGGETQYF. CDR3 nucleotides: TGTGCCGTCAGGGAGGGCGGAGAGACCCAGTACTTC.